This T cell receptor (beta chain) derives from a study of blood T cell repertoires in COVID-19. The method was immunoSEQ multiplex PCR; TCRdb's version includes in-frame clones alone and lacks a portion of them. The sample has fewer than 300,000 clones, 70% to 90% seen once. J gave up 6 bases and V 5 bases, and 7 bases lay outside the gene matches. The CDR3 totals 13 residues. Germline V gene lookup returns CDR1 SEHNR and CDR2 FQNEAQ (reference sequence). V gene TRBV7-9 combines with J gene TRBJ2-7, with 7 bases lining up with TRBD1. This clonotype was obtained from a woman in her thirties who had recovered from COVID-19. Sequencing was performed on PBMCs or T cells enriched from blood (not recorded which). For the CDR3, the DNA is TGTGCCAGCAGCGAAAGACAGGGAATCGAGCAGTACTTC. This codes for CASSERQGIEQYF.